The 5 T cell receptor beta chains in this list originate from one sample, sequenced in a study of OX40 agonist ivuxolimab in advanced cancers. Library generation was performed with the immunoSEQ multiplex PCR assay. As stored in TCRdb, this immuneACCESS dataset retains in-frame rearrangements with V and J assigned. A fraction of the clones does not appear; measured against another copy, unresolved V genes explain less than half of the discrepancy, and the remainder lacks a known reason. In all, the sample holds tens of thousands of clones, and more than 80% of those were seen once. The ten largest clonotypes hold about 17% of the sample. Sample: CD4+ or CD8+ T cells sorted from blood, taken in a trial of the OX40 agonist ivuxolimab. The receptors were sampled from an adult with an advanced solid tumor such as melanoma, head and neck, liver or kidney cancer.

The chain combines TRBV19 with TRBJ2-7; D could derive from TRBD1 or TRBD2 (5 bases each). The V gene's germline CDR1 is LNHDA and CDR2 SQIVND (reference sequence). V gave up 7 bases and J gave up 4 bases, with 20 bases separating them. This CDR3 has 15 amino acids. CDR3 residues: CASTGRSGDPYEQYF. The CDR3 DNA follows: TGTGCCAGTACAGGGCGGAGCGGCGACCCATACGAGCAGTACTTC.

The chain links TRBV5-6 to TRBJ2-7; either TRBD1 or TRBD2 may supply D (5 bases each). Germline V gives CDR1 SGHDT, CDR2 YYEEEE. Deletions cut 7 bases from V and 2 bases from J, with 19 bases between. This CDR3 spans 15 amino acids. Here the CDR3 reads CASVGAAGPPYEQYF. The CDR3 nucleotides are TGTGCCAGCGTTGGGGCGGCGGGTCCCCCCTACGAGCAGTACTTC.

The rearrangement uses TRBV11-2 and TRBJ2-7, with 7 bases identical to TRBD2. Germline V gene lookup returns CDR1 SGHAT and CDR2 FQNNGV. With 4 bases clipped from V and 0 bases from J, the junction kept 9 bases outside the gene matches. The CDR3 runs 16 residues. The CDR3 spells CASSYLGGTVSYEQYF. CDR3 bases: TGTGCCAGCAGCTACCTGGGGGGGACGGTCTCCTACGAGCAGTACTTC.

This rearrangement joins TRBV6-4 to TRBJ2-3; TRBD2 aligns across 13 bases. J gave up 3 bases and V 5 bases, and 5 bases lay outside the gene matches. This CDR3 spans 16 amino acids. The germline CDR1 and CDR2 sequences are MRHNA and SNTAGT. The CDR3 region has the DNA TGTGCCAGCAGTCAAGAGACTAGCGGGGGGACAGATACGCAGTATTTT. Residues: CASSQETSGGTDTQYF.

V and J are TRBV11-2 and TRBJ1-2; no reliable D call. Per the germline V gene, CDR1 is SGHAT and CDR2 is FQNNGV. There are 14 residues in the CDR3. The germline V and J ends were trimmed by 4 bases and 4 bases, with 13 bases remaining between them. The CDR3 DNA follows: TGTGCCAGCAGCTCACCGAGCCGATTCTATGGCTACACCTTC. Residues: CASSSPSRFYGYTF.